Presented here are 28 T cell receptor beta chains from one specimen sequenced in a study of T cell changes during pregnancy in multiple sclerosis. Some clones are missing from TCRdb's copy, which holds only in-frame ones; the method was immunoSEQ multiplex PCR. The sample contains fewer than 70,000 clones, approximately 92% of which appear only once. The sample was peripheral blood, taken in the second trimester of pregnancy. The receptor set was obtained from a female donor with multiple sclerosis, enrolled in a pregnancy study.

CDR3 bases: TGTGCCAGCTCGGGGGGATACAATAACTACGAGCAGTACTTC. Its protein product is CASSGGYNNYEQYF. The V gene is TRBV18, the J gene TRBJ2-7; tentative D call: TRBD2 (6 bases). Germline CDR1 reads KGHSH; CDR2 reads LQKENI. The V and J ends lost 6 bases and 3 bases respectively, with 15 bases between them. The CDR3 is 14 residues long.

This clone appeared a single time. CDR3 DNA: TGTGCCAGCAGCTTGAGCGCGGTGACCACCGGGGAGCTGTTTTTT. It codes for CASSLSAVTTGELFF. The V gene is TRBV5-5, the J gene TRBJ2-2; the D is unclear. The germline gives CDR1 SGHKS, CDR2 YYEKEE (reference sequence). V was trimmed by 1 base and J by 4 bases, leaving 11 bases between them. CDR3 length equals 15 residues.

The V and J genes are TRBV30 and TRBJ2-1; D unresolved. V was trimmed by 2 bases and J by 5 bases, leaving 13 bases between them. The germline CDR1 and CDR2 sequences are GTSNPN and SVGIG (reference sequence). The CDR3 is 14 amino acids. The CDR3 region is CAWSSSQIHNEQFF. CDR3 in DNA: TGTGCCTGGAGTTCGTCACAAATCCACAATGAGCAGTTCTTC.

The CDR3 DNA reads as TGTGCCAGCAGCGTAGAAGGACGGGGGGGCAACGGGGAGCTGTTTTTT. Translated: CASSVEGRGGNGELFF. This chain connects TRBV9 to TRBJ2-2, with TRBD2 matching 8 bases. The length of the CDR3 is 16 residues. The J segment lost 7 bases and the V segment lost 0 bases, leaving 8 bases of the junction unmatched. Germline lookup yields CDR1 SGDLS and CDR2 YYNGEE.

This CDR3 is CASSPPRTGVETQYF. DNA for the CDR3: TGTGCCAGCTCACCTCCCCGCACAGGGGTAGAGACCCAGTACTTC. The genes are TRBV18 and TRBJ2-5; TRBD1 agrees at 7 bases. CDR1 and CDR2 from the germline V gene are KGHSH and LQKENI. The V and J ends lost 3 bases and 4 bases, in that order; junction bases with no gene match: 8. This CDR3 is 15 amino acids long.

The chain combines TRBV7-9 with TRBJ2-1, with D possibly TRBD2 on 6 matching bases. Germline V gene sequence: CDR1 SEHNR, CDR2 FQNEAQ (reference sequence). The length of the CDR3 is 15 residues. Trimming shortened V by 5 bases and J by 5 bases, and 16 bases separated the two germline ends. This CDR3 is CASSPDWGVDNEQFF. The CDR3 DNA is TGTGCCAGCAGCCCGGACTGGGGGGTCGACAATGAGCAGTTCTTC. Full variable domain (missing parts from reference TRBV7-9 and TRBJ2-1): DTGVSQNPRHKITKRGQNVTFRCDPISEHNRLYWYRQTLGQGPEFLTYFQNEAQLEKSRLLSDRFSAERPKGSFSTLEIQRTEQGDSAMYLCASSPDWGVDNEQFFGPGTRLTVL.

The chain joins TRBV6-6 to TRBJ2-7, with 12 bases aligning to TRBD2. J was trimmed by 2 bases and V by 7 bases; bases with no gene match: 6. CDR1 and CDR2 from the germline V gene are MNHNY and SVGAGI (reference sequence). The CDR3 is 15 amino acids. Written as DNA, the CDR3 is TGTGCCAGCACCCGGACTAGCGGGGAGCCCTACGAGCAGTACTTC. This sequence encodes CASTRTSGEPYEQYF.

The chain recombines TRBV11-2 with TRBJ2-5; 8 nucleotides agree with TRBD1. Germline-derived CDR1 and CDR2 are SGHAT and FQNNGV. CDR3 size: 15 residues. Trimming removed 5 bases from V and 4 bases from J; junction bases left unmatched: 9. The CDR3 loop is CASSTGTGFRETQYF. CDR3 sequence (DNA): TGTGCCAGCAGCACCGGGACAGGATTCCGAGAGACCCAGTACTTC.

The chain joins TRBV28 to TRBJ1-1, with D possibly being TRBD1 (6 bases). V was trimmed by 5 bases and J by 1 base, leaving 14 bases between them. This CDR3 contains 15 residues. Germline loops: CDR1 MDHEN, CDR2 SYDVKM. The CDR3 protein is CASSAHRDGNTEAFF. The CDR3 bases are TGTGCCAGCAGTGCCCACAGGGATGGGAACACTGAAGCTTTCTTT.

CDR3 nucleotides: TGTGCCAGTAGGGATTGGGGCTTGGATCAGCCCCAGCATTTT. Protein sequence: CASRDWGLDQPQHF. This rearrangement joins TRBV19 to TRBJ1-5, with D perhaps matching TRBD1 (5 bases). The CDR3 is 14 amino acids. Germline V gene data show CDR1 as LNHDA and CDR2 as SQIVND (reference sequence). V lost 6 bases and J 5 bases, leaving 14 bases between the germline ends. Supplemented by reference TRBV19 and TRBJ1-5, the full variable domain reads DGGITQSPKYLFRKEGQNVTLSCEQNLNHDAMYWYRQDPGQGLRLIYYSQIVNDFQKGDIAEGYSVSREKKESFPLTVTSAQKNPTAFYLCASRDWGLDQPQHFGDGTRLSIL.

This clone was seen once. This sequence joins TRBV5-6 and TRBJ2-3; 13 bases are a match to TRBD2. The CDR3 runs 18 residues. Germline V gene sequence: CDR1 SGHDT, CDR2 YYEEEE. The V gene end was trimmed by 4 bases and the J gene end by 0 bases; junction bases not matched to a gene: 8. The CDR3 bases are TGTGCCAGCAGCCCCGGGACTAGCGGGGTTACTAGCACAGATACGCAGTATTTT. This gives the protein CASSPGTSGVTSTDTQYF.

CDR3 region: CASSLSGRRSYEQYF. The DNA for the CDR3 is TGTGCCAGCAGCTTAAGCGGGAGGAGATCCTACGAGCAGTACTTC. The chain links TRBV7-2 to TRBJ2-7; 9 bases agree with TRBD2. Trimming cost V 2 bases and J 1 base; bases outside gene matches: 3. Germline V gene lookup returns CDR1 SGHTA and CDR2 FQGNSA. CDR3 size: 15 residues. The full variable domain, with the rest looked up from reference TRBV7-2 and TRBJ2-7, is GAGVSQSPSNKVTEKGKDVELRCDPISGHTALYWYRQSLGQGLEFLIYFQGNSAPDKSGLPSDRFSAERTGGSVSTLTIQRTQQEDSAVYLCASSLSGRRSYEQYFGPGTRLTVT.

The V gene is TRBV7-2, the J gene TRBJ1-3, with a weak D call TRBD1 (5 bases). The CDR3 loop spans 15 amino acids. V lost 5 bases and J lost 1, with 12 bases in between. Germline V gene lookup returns CDR1 SGHTA and CDR2 FQGNSA. In nucleotides, the CDR3 is TGTGCCAGCAGCCGAGACAGACCATCTGGAAACACCATATATTTT. Its translation: CASSRDRPSGNTIYF.

This chain uses TRBV10-1 with TRBJ2-2, with D unresolved. V lost 3 bases and J lost 4, with 6 bases in between. The CDR3 totals 13 residues. CDR1 and CDR2 (germline): WNHNN, SYGVQD (reference sequence). CDR3 bases: TGCGCCAGCAGTGACTATCGCACCGGGGAGCTGTTTTTT. Amino acid sequence: CASSDYRTGELFF.

The rearrangement joins TRBV18 to TRBJ1-1; unclear D gene. CDR1 is KGHSH and CDR2 is LQKENI in the germline V gene. Trimming stripped 3 bases from V and 1 base from J, with 6 bases between. The CDR3 length is 13 residues. CDR3 nucleotide sequence: TGTGCCAGCTCACCCGTCCCGAACACTGAAGCTTTCTTT. Translated, it gives CASSPVPNTEAFF.

The J gene is TRBJ2-7, the V gene TRBV7-9; 7 bases are a match to TRBD1. The CDR3 is 15 amino acids. Germline values: CDR1 SEHNR, CDR2 FQNEAQ (reference sequence). Trimming took 7 bases from V and 0 from J; bases not matched to a gene: 9. The CDR3 loop reads CASTRRGTASYEQYF. CDR3 nucleotides: TGTGCCAGCACCCGAAGAGGGACAGCCTCCTACGAGCAGTACTTC.

The V call is TRBV19, the J call TRBJ1-2; D remains ambiguous. CDR3 length: 15 amino acids. Trimming pared 1 base from V and 4 bases from J, leaving 13 bases between. Germline V gene lookup returns CDR1 LNHDA and CDR2 SQIVND (reference sequence). The CDR3, as DNA: TGTGCCAGTAGTATAGGTACCGGGGTTTTCTATGGCTACACCTTC. Its translation: CASSIGTGVFYGYTF.

The rearrangement links TRBV6-1 to TRBJ1-3; D not resolved. In germline, CDR1 is MNHNS, CDR2 SASEGT. The CDR3 runs to 13 residues. V dropped 8 bases and J dropped 1 base, with 9 bases sitting between them. Here the CDR3 reads CASPNESGNTIYF. CDR3 sequence (DNA): TGTGCCAGCCCTAATGAATCTGGAAACACCATATATTTT.

The V gene is TRBV19, the J gene TRBJ1-1, with a tentative D call TRBD1 (6 bases). V dropped 6 bases and J dropped 7 bases, with 12 bases sitting between them. The CDR3 is 12 amino acids. The germline V gene has CDR1 LNHDA and CDR2 SQIVND (reference sequence). The DNA of the CDR3 is TGTGCCAGTAGAGACGAGGACAGTGAAGCTTTCTTT. This codes for CASRDEDSEAFF.

This chain joins TRBV30 and TRBJ2-3; TRBD2 matches at 13 bases. In germline, CDR1 is GTSNPN, CDR2 SVGIG (reference sequence). V shed 2 bases, J shed 0 bases, and the junction held 11 bases outside the gene matches. The CDR3 sequence is 19 residues long. The chain's CDR3 is CAWSSGTSGASSSTDTQYF. The CDR3 DNA reads TGTGCCTGGAGTTCCGGGACTAGCGGGGCCTCGTCTAGCACAGATACGCAGTATTTT.

The V and J genes are TRBV11-3 and TRBJ2-3, with 7 bases lining up with TRBD1. Per the germline V gene, CDR1 is SGHNT and CDR2 is YENEEA. Trimming at V came to 5 bases and at J to 1 base, leaving 6 bases not matched to a gene. This CDR3 is built from 15 residues. CDR3: CASSLGTDRTDTQYF. CDR3 DNA sequence: TGTGCCAGCAGCCTCGGGACAGACCGCACAGATACGCAGTATTTT.

This chain uses TRBV19 with TRBJ2-7; D is possibly TRBD2 (5 bases). The germline CDR1 and CDR2 sequences are LNHDA and SQIVND (reference sequence). Trimming took 3 bases from V and 7 from J, leaving 25 bases between them. The CDR3 sequence is 17 residues long. CDR3: CASSIGVASTLTGEQYF. As DNA, the CDR3 is TGTGCCAGTAGTATCGGAGTAGCGTCAACCCTAACGGGGGAGCAGTACTTC.

This chain connects TRBV30 to TRBJ2-3; tentative D call: TRBD1 (6 bases). Trimming shortened V by 4 bases and J by 0 bases, and 20 bases separated the two germline ends. From germline, CDR1 is GTSNPN and CDR2 SVGIG (reference sequence). This CDR3 region has 17 residues. DNA of the CDR3: TGTGCCTGGAAACCCTCCTGGACAGACCGTAGCACAGATACGCAGTATTTT. Its translation: CAWKPSWTDRSTDTQYF.

The chain couples TRBV4-1 to TRBJ2-7; 9 bases align to TRBD2. From germline, CDR1 is MGHRA and CDR2 YSYEKL. The length of the CDR3 is 15 residues. Trimming at V came to 1 base and at J to 2 bases, leaving 3 bases not matched to a gene. The chain's CDR3 is CASSQVPSGTYEQYF. The CDR3 DNA reads TGCGCCAGCAGCCAAGTACCTAGCGGGACCTACGAGCAGTACTTC.

J is TRBJ2-3 and V is TRBV5-6, with TRBD2 identical over 8 bases. The CDR3 extends over 19 amino acids. From germline, CDR1 is SGHDT and CDR2 YYEEEE. Germline trimming cut 3 bases from V and 0 bases from J; bases unmatched to any gene: 15. The chain's CDR3 is CASSSPFLSGSGSTDTQYF. CDR3 DNA: TGTGCCAGCAGCTCCCCCTTTTTAAGCGGGAGCGGGAGCACAGATACGCAGTATTTT.

The rearrangement uses TRBV27 and TRBJ2-2; D is ambiguous. Trimming pared 3 bases from V and 4 bases from J, leaving 15 bases between. The CDR3 covers 16 residues. Germline lookup yields CDR1 MNHEY and CDR2 SMNVEV (reference sequence). The DNA of the CDR3 is TGTGCCAGCAGTTTTAATTCCGGGTTTAGCACCGGGGAGCTGTTTTTT. Its translation: CASSFNSGFSTGELFF.

The chain joins TRBV7-9 to TRBJ2-3; 11 bases map to TRBD2. CDR3 length: 16 residues. After removal of 5 bases from V and 4 bases from J, the junction contained 8 bases not matched to a gene. The germline CDR1 and CDR2 sequences are SEHNR and FQNEAQ (reference sequence). The chain's CDR3 is CASSKQSSGRSDTQYF. The CDR3 bases are TGTGCCAGCAGCAAACAGTCTAGCGGGAGGTCAGATACGCAGTATTTT.

The chain carries TRBV9 and TRBJ2-1; D possibly corresponds to TRBD2 (5 bases). The CDR3 is 16 amino acids. Trimming took 0 bases from V and 0 from J, leaving 10 bases between them. Germline lookup yields CDR1 SGDLS and CDR2 YYNGEE. CDR3 sequence (DNA): TGTGCCAGCAGCGTAGACAAAGGGAGCTCCTACAATGAGCAGTTCTTC. This translates into CASSVDKGSSYNEQFF.